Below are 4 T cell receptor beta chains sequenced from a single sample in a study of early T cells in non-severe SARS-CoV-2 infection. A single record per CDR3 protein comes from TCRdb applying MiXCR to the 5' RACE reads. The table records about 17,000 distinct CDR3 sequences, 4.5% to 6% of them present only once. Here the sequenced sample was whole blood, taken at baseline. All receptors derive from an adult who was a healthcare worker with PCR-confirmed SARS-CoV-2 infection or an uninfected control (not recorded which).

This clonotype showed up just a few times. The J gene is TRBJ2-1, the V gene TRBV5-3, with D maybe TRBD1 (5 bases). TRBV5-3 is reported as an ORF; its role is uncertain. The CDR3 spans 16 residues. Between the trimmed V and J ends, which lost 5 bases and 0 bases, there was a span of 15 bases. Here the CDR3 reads CARSYPDTYSYNEQFF. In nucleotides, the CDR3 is TGTGCCAGAAGTTACCCGGACACCTACTCCTACAATGAGCAGTTCTTC.

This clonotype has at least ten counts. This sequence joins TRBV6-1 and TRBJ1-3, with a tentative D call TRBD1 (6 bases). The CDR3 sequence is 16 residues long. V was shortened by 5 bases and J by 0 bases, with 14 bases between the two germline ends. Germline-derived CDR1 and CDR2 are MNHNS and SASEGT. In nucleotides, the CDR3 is TGTGCCAGCAGTCCGCGGGGGCCAAGCTCTGGAAACACCATATATTTT. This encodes CASSPRGPSSGNTIYF.

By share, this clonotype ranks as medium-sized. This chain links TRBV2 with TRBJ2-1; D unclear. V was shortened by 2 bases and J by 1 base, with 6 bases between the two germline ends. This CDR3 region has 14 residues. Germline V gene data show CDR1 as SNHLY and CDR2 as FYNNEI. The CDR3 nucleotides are TGTGCCAGCAGTGAAATCGGGTCCTACAATGAGCAGTTCTTC. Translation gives CASSEIGSYNEQFF.

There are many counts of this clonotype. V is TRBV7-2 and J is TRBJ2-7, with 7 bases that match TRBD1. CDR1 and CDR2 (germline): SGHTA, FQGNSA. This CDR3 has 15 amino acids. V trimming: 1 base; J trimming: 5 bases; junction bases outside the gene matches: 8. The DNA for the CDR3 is TGTGCCAGCAGCTTAGGGCTTGACAGGGCCCACGAGCAGTACTTC. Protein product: CASSLGLDRAHEQYF.